In this sample, the clone carrying this T cell receptor beta chain turned up many times. What it binds is not known. V was cut by 3 bases and J by 0 bases, with 12 bases left in between. The CDR3 is 17 residues long. Time point denoted: sample taken at primary tumor resection. The cohort: some 73 early-stage, untreated non-small cell lung cancer patients. The sequenced material consisted of unsorted whole RNA from tumor, nontumor lung or frozen PBMC. These data come from a study of spatial heterogeneity in lung cancer. Whole-study findings and limits: Higher tumor mutation counts went along with higher counts of expanded intratumoral alpha and beta TCRs.

Unique molecular identifiers, one per molecule, were present on every TCR cDNA molecule. Each CDR3 protein is one row after TCRdb ran MiXCR on the 5' RACE reads. The profile shows around 11,000 distinct CDR3 sequences, around 10% of them singletons. The source material was lung tumor tissue, sampled at surgery. The chain uses TRBV12-3 or TRBV12-4 and TRBJ2-6, with D tentatively TRBD1 or TRBD2 (5 bases each). The clonotype comes from a female donor with early-stage non-small cell lung cancer. The CDR3 spells CASSLGVPYSGANVLTF. In nucleotides, the CDR3 is TGTGCCAGCAGTTTGGGGGTCCCATACTCTGGGGCCAACGTCCTGACTTTC.